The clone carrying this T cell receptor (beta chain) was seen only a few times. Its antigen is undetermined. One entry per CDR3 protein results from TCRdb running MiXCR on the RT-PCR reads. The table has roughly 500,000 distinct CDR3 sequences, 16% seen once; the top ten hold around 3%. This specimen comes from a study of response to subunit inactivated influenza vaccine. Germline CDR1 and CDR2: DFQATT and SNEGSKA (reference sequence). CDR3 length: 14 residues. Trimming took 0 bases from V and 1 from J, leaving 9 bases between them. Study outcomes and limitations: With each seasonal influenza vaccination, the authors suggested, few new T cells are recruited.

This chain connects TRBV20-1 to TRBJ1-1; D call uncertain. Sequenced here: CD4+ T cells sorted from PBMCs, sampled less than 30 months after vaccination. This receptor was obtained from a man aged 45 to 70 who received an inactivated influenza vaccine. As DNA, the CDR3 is TGCAGTGCTAGAGAGGGAGACTGGAACACTGAAGCTTTCTTT. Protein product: CSAREGDWNTEAFF.